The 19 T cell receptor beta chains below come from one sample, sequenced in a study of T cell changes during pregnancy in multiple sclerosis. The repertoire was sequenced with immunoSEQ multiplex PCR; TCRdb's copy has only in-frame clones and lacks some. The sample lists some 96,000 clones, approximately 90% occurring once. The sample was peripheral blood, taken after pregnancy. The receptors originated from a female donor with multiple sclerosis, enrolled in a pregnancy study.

The CDR3 region is CASSLGQSGQPQHF. In nucleotides, the CDR3 is TGTGCCAGCAGCTTGGGGCAATCAGGACAGCCCCAGCATTTT. This rearrangement joins TRBV5-6 to TRBJ1-5; the D is unclear. V shed 0 bases and J shed 7 bases, with 11 bases lying between them. The CDR3 contains 14 residues. Germline-derived CDR1 and CDR2 are SGHDT and YYEEEE.

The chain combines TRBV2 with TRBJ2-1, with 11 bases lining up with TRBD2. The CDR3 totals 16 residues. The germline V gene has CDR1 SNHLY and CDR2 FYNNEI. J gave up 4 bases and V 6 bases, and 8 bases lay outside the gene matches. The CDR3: CASRARLAGLYNEQFF. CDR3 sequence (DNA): TGTGCCAGCAGAGCTAGACTAGCGGGACTGTACAATGAGCAGTTCTTC.

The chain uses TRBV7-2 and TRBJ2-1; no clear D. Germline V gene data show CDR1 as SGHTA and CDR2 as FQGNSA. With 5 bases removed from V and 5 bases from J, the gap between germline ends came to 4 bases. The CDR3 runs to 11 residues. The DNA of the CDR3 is TGTGCCAGCAGCCCTCACAATGAGCAGTTCTTC. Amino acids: CASSPHNEQFF.

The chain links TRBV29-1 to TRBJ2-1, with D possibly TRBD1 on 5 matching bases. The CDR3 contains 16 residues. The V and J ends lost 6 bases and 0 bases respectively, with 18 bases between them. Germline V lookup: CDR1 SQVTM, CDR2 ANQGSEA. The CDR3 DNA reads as TGCAGCGTCGACCCTTTGGGGCGGAGCTCCTACAATGAGCAGTTCTTC. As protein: CSVDPLGRSSYNEQFF.

The CDR3 loop is CASSLGVAGGLEYEQYF. The CDR3 DNA sequence: TGTGCCAGCAGCTTAGGCGTTGCGGGGGGGCTTGAATACGAGCAGTACTTC. The chain has TRBV7-9 and TRBJ2-7; the match to TRBD2 covers 9 bases. The length of the CDR3 is 17 residues. Trimming at V came to 1 base and at J to 4 bases, leaving 11 bases not matched to a gene. Germline loops: CDR1 SEHNR, CDR2 FQNEAQ (reference sequence).

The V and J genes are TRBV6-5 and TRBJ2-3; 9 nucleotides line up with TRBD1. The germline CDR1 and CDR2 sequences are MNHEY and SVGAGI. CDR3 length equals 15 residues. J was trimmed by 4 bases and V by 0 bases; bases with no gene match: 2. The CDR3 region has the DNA TGTGCCAGCAGTTACTCCGGGACAGGGTCAGATACGCAGTATTTT. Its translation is CASSYSGTGSDTQYF.

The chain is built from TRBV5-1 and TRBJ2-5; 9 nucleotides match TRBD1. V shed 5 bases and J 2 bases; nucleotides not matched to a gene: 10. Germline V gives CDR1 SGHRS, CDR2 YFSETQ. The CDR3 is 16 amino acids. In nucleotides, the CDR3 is TGCGCCAGCAGAGGCGGGACAGGGATGTTTCAAGAGACCCAGTACTTC. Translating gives CASRGGTGMFQETQYF.

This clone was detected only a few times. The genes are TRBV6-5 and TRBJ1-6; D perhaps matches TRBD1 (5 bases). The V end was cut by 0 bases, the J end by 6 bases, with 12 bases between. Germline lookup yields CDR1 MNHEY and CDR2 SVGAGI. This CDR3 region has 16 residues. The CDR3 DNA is TGTGCCAGCAGTTACTCGATCAGGGCCCTTAATTCACCCCTCCACTTT. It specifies CASSYSIRALNSPLHF.

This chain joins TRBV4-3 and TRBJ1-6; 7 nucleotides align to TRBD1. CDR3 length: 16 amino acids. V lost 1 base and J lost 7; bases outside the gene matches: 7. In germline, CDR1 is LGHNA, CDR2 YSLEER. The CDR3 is CASSQVSGRGNSPLHF. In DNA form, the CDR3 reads TGCGCCAGCAGCCAAGTGTCTGGCAGGGGGAATTCACCCCTCCACTTT.

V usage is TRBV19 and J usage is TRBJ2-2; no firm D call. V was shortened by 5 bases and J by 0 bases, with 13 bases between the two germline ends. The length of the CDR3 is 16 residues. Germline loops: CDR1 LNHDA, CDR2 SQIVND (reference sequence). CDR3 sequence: CASSLQKTSNTGELFF. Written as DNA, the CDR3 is TGTGCCAGTAGTTTGCAGAAGACTTCGAACACCGGGGAGCTGTTTTTT. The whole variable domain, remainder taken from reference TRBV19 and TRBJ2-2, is DGGITQSPKYLFRKEGQNVTLSCEQNLNHDAMYWYRQDPGQGLRLIYYSQIVNDFQKGDIAEGYSVSREKKESFPLTVTSAQKNPTAFYLCASSLQKTSNTGELFFGEGSRLTVL.

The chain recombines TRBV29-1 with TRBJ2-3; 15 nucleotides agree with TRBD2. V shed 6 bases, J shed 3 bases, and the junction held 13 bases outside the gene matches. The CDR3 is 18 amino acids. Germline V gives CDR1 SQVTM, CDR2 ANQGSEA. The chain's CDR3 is CSVFRTSGRASETDTQYF. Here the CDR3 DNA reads TGCAGCGTGTTCCGGACTAGCGGGAGGGCCAGTGAAACAGATACGCAGTATTTT.

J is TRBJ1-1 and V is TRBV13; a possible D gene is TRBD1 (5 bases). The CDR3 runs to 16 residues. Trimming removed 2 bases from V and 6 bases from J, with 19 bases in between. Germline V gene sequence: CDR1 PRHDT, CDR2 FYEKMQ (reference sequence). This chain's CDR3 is CASSLTPHQGDSEAFF. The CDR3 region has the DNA TGTGCCAGCAGCTTAACACCGCATCAGGGTGATTCTGAAGCTTTCTTT.

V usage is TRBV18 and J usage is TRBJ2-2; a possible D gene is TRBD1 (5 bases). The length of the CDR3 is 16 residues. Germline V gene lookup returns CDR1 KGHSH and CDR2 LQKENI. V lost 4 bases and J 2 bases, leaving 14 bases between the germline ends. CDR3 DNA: TGTGCCAGCTCACTTTTCCAGGGCGGAAACACCGGGGAGCTGTTTTTT. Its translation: CASSLFQGGNTGELFF.

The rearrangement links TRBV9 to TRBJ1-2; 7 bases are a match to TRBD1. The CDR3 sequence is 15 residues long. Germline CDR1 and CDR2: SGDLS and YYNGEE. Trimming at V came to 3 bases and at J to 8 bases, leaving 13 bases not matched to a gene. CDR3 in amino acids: CASSANNRGSGGYTF. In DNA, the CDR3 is TGTGCCAGCAGCGCTAACAACAGGGGATCGGGCGGCTACACCTTC.

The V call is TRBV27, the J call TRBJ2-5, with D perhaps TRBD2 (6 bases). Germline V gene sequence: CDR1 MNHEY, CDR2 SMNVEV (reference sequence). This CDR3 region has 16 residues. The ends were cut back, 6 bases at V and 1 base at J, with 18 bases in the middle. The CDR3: CASRSLTSRVQETQYF. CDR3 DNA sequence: TGTGCCAGCAGGTCCCTTACTAGCAGGGTCCAAGAGACCCAGTACTTC.

In nucleotides, the CDR3 is TGTGCCAGCAGTGAAAGGCACAGGGCGTATGGCTACACCTTC. This translates into CASSERHRAYGYTF. The J gene is TRBJ1-2, the V gene TRBV25-1; a weak D match, TRBD1 (6 bases). The CDR3 has 14 residues. CDR1 and CDR2 from the germline V gene are MGHDK and SYGVNS. The V gene lost 2 bases and the J gene lost 5 bases, with 12 bases spanning the gap.

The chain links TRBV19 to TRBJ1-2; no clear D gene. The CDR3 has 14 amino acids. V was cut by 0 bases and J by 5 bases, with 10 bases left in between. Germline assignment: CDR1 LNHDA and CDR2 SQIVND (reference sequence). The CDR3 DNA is TGTGCCAGTAGTATAGATCGTAGAGGATATGGCTACACCTTC. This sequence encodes CASSIDRRGYGYTF. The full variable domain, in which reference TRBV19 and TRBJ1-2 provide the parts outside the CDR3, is DGGITQSPKYLFRKEGQNVTLSCEQNLNHDAMYWYRQDPGQGLRLIYYSQIVNDFQKGDIAEGYSVSREKKESFPLTVTSAQKNPTAFYLCASSIDRRGYGYTFGSGTRLTVV.

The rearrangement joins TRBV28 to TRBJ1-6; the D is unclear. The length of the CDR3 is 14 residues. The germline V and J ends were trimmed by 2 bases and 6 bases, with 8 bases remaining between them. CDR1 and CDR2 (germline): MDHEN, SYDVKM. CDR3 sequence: CASSLGGVNSPLHF. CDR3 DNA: TGTGCCAGCAGTTTAGGCGGAGTTAATTCACCCCTCCACTTT.

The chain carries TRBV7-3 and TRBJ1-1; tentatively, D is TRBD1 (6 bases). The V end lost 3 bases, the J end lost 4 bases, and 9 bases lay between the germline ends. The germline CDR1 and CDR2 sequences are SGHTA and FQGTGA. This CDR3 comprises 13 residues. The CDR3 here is CASSFKGGTEAFF. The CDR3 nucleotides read TGTGCCAGCAGCTTTAAAGGGGGCACTGAAGCTTTCTTT.